This T cell receptor (beta chain) was captured in a study of cytomegalovirus exposure and HLA in healthy donors. The PCR used 60 Vbeta and 13 Jbeta primers. The table came from immunoSEQ multiplex PCR; TCRdb's copy has only in-frame clones and leaves some out. Among around 150,000 clones listed, 65% to 70% were seen once. Deletions cut 2 bases from V and 4 bases from J, with 11 bases between. Germline-derived CDR1 and CDR2 are SGHTA and FQGTGA. This CDR3 region has 14 residues. Findings and limits, study-wide: Analysis was carried out at a later point, and it linked a missense DCLRE1C variant to TCR beta V- and J-gene trimming. Associated with cytomegalovirus, according to the listing, were 150 to 200 TCR beta chains.

Comment on this clone: Antigen unknown.

The chain uses TRBV7-3 and TRBJ1-2; TRBD1 is a possible D gene (6 bases). Sequences were obtained from PBMCs. The TCR comes from a human donor in good health. Here the CDR3 reads CASSLQAGVYGYTF. CDR3 nucleotide sequence: TGTGCCAGCAGCTTACAGGCAGGGGTCTATGGCTACACCTTC.